These 16 T cell receptor beta chains were sequenced from one sample in a study of CXCR3-negative and CXCR3-positive naive CD8 T cells. UMI-labeled 5' RACE TRB cDNA libraries were prepared from the cells. No DNA is given; TCRdb re-called the 5' RACE reads and lists each CDR3 protein once. The sample's table shows about 130,000 distinct CDR3 sequences. Sample: naive CXCR3- CD8+ T cells from blood. Subset noted: CD45RO-CCR7+CD27+CD95- naive CD8+ T cells lacking CXCR3 (TNR3-). The receptor set was obtained from a human donor in good health. Some clones in this sample may be carry-over from other donors' samples.

The genes are TRBV15 and TRBJ1-2; the D gene TCRdb calls, TRBD1, cannot be checked with no DNA. Germline values: CDR1 LNHNV, CDR2 YYDKDF (reference sequence). The CDR3 is 13 amino acids. This CDR3 reads CATSRGGDPDYTF.

V usage is TRBV25-1 and J usage is TRBJ1-2. The CDR3 consists of 15 residues. Germline assignment: CDR1 MGHDK and CDR2 SYGVNS. The CDR3 reads CASSDLSGAYYGYTF.

This chain connects TRBV6-2 or TRBV6-3 to TRBJ2-3; the TCRdb call, TRBD2, lacks DNA for checking. Germline V gives CDR1 MNHEY, CDR2 SVGEGT. The length of the CDR3 is 17 residues. CDR3 loop: CASNEPGLAGPTDTQYF.

The rearrangement uses TRBV7-2 and TRBJ2-7; the TRBD2 assignment by TCRdb is unverifiable without DNA. Germline CDR1 reads SGHTA; CDR2 reads FQGNSA. The CDR3 sequence is 15 residues long. This CDR3 reads CASSLEVSRGYEQYF. Filled out from reference TRBV7-2 and TRBJ2-7, the complete variable domain reads GAGVSQSPSNKVTEKGKDVELRCDPISGHTALYWYRQSLGQGLEFLIYFQGNSAPDKSGLPSDRFSAERTGGSVSTLTIQRTQQEDSAVYLCASSLEVSRGYEQYFGPGTRLTVT.

This sequence joins TRBV25-1 and TRBJ2-7. This CDR3 has 11 residues. Germline lookup yields CDR1 MGHDK and CDR2 SYGVNS. The CDR3 reads CASSAPYEQYF.

V gene TRBV29-1 combines with J gene TRBJ2-2. Germline V gene data show CDR1 as SQVTM and CDR2 as ANQGSEA. This CDR3 is 12 amino acids long. The CDR3 region is CSVEDMAGELFF.

The chain links TRBV29-1 to TRBJ2-7; TCRdb proposes TRBD1, but this gene call is untestable without DNA. CDR1 SQVTM and CDR2 ANQGSEA come from the germline V gene. This CDR3 spans 11 amino acids. The CDR3 reads CSAQGSYEQYF.

This chain links TRBV24-1 with TRBJ2-3; the D call of TRBD2 rests on TCRdb alone, since no DNA is present to check it. The CDR3 consists of 18 residues. Germline loops: CDR1 KGHDR, CDR2 SFDVKD. The CDR3 is CATSDLDPSGASTDTQYF.

The chain has TRBV7-8 and TRBJ2-5; TCRdb outputs TRBD1, but without DNA this stays unchecked. Per the germline V gene, CDR1 is SGHVS and CDR2 is FQNEAQ. The length of the CDR3 is 14 residues. The CDR3 loop reads CASSPFNRGETQYF. The full variable domain, its missing parts supplied by reference TRBV7-8 and TRBJ2-5, is GAGVSQSPRYKVAKRGQDVALRCDPISGHVSLFWYQQALGQGPEFLTYFQNEAQLDKSGLPSDRFFAERPEGSVSTLKIQRTQQEDSAVYLCASSPFNRGETQYFGPGTRLLVL.

The chain is built from TRBV5-1 and TRBJ2-7. The CDR3 loop spans 12 amino acids. Germline loops: CDR1 SGHRS, CDR2 YFSETQ. CDR3 amino acids: CASSLKVGEQYF.

CDR3 loop: CSAQDRAPNYGYTF. The chain combines TRBV20-1 with TRBJ1-2; the TCRdb D gene call, TRBD1, has no DNA to confirm it. CDR3 length: 14 amino acids. Germline CDR1 DFQATT, CDR2 SNEGSKA (reference sequence).

The rearrangement uses TRBV29-1 and TRBJ2-2; the TCRdb call, TRBD1, lacks DNA for checking. Looked up from germline, CDR1 is SQVTM and CDR2 is ANQGSEA. The CDR3 totals 12 residues. This CDR3 reads CSAWRGTGELFF.

The chain recombines TRBV7-9 with TRBJ2-1; TCRdb's D call of TRBD1 is untestable without DNA. Germline CDR1 and CDR2: SEHNR and FQNEAQ (reference sequence). There are 15 residues in the CDR3. CDR3 amino acids: CASSSQGVSYNEQFF.

The chain has TRBV11-2 and TRBJ2-1; TCRdb's D call of TRBD1 is untestable without DNA. The CDR3 is made up of 16 amino acids. Germline CDR1 SGHAT, CDR2 FQNNGV. CDR3 sequence: CASSPEGTRAYNEQFF.

The CDR3 is CASSYGAGGRGEQFF. V gene TRBV6-5 combines with J gene TRBJ2-1; the D call from TCRdb, TRBD1, cannot be confirmed without DNA. From germline, CDR1 is MNHEY and CDR2 SVGAGI. The CDR3 sequence is 15 residues long.

The CDR3 region is CASSLYSSLRTYEQYF. The J gene is TRBJ2-7, the V gene TRBV27; TCRdb outputs TRBD2, but without DNA this stays unchecked. Germline CDR1 reads MNHEY; CDR2 reads SMNVEV (reference sequence). The CDR3 consists of 16 residues.